These 14 T cell receptor beta chains originate from one sample sequenced in a study of T cells in Graves' hyperthyroidism and ophthalmopathy. RNA transcripts gave rise to amplified TCR beta CDR3 regions. In the first-round RT-PCR of the TCR CDR3, the HTBI primer set was used. MiXCR, run by TCRdb on the multiplex PCR reads, gives a single entry per CDR3 protein. The sample carries approximately 510,000 distinct CDR3 sequences, 46% recorded once. Sequencing was carried out using peripheral blood or thyroid tissue (not recorded which). The receptors here all came from an adult woman with Graves' disease, either hyperthyroidism or ophthalmopathy (not recorded which).

This clonotype appeared many times. The J gene is TRBJ2-2, the V gene TRBV7-9; 7 bases are shared with TRBD1. The V gene end was trimmed by 4 bases and the J gene end by 3 bases; junction bases not matched to a gene: 8. The germline gives CDR1 SEHNR, CDR2 FQNEAQ (reference sequence). The CDR3 loop spans 16 amino acids. CDR3 in DNA: TGTGCCAGCAGCTCGTTGACAGGGTTCCACACCGGGGAGCTGTTTTTT. It yields the protein CASSSLTGFHTGELFF.

This clonotype was detected only once. This sequence joins TRBV29-1 and TRBJ2-7; D possibly corresponds to TRBD2 (6 bases). The CDR3 extends over 12 amino acids. The V end was cut by 8 bases, the J end by 2 bases, with 13 bases between. CDR1 SQVTM and CDR2 ANQGSEA come from the germline V gene. The CDR3 region has the DNA TGCAGCTTATCAGGCGGGGCCTACGAGCAGTACTTC. This codes for CSLSGGAYEQYF.

The chain carries TRBV19 and TRBJ2-5; TRBD2 matches 8 bases. Germline V lookup: CDR1 LNHDA, CDR2 SQIVND (reference sequence). CDR3 size: 14 residues. V dropped 6 bases and J dropped 5; count of bases not matched to a gene: 8. CDR3 sequence (DNA): TGTGCCAGTAGCACCGGGGGGGAATGGGAGACCCAGTACTTC. Translating gives CASSTGGEWETQYF.

The chain carries TRBV10-3 and TRBJ1-2, with D unresolved. The germline gives CDR1 ENHRY, CDR2 SYGVKD. This CDR3 comprises 12 residues. V was pared by 10 bases and J by 5 bases, with 14 bases between. Written as DNA, the CDR3 is TGTGCCACCGGACTAGCGGGGTATGGCTACACCTTC. Amino acid sequence: CATGLAGYGYTF.

The chain uses TRBV7-2 and TRBJ1-4; 8 bases match TRBD1. This CDR3 is 15 amino acids long. J gave up 8 bases and V 4 bases, and 9 bases lay outside the gene matches. Germline assignment: CDR1 SGHTA and CDR2 FQGNSA. The CDR3 sequence is CASSSWQGAGEKLFF. In DNA form, the CDR3 reads TGTGCCAGCAGCTCCTGGCAGGGGGCAGGGGAAAAACTGTTTTTT.

This clonotype turned up a few times. This chain links TRBV10-3 with TRBJ2-5, with 10 bases that match TRBD1. Trimming took 6 bases from V and 5 from J; bases not matched to a gene: 6. There are 14 residues in the CDR3. The germline gives CDR1 ENHRY, CDR2 SYGVKD. This CDR3 reads CAIRGQGVHETQYF. CDR3 DNA: TGTGCCATCAGAGGACAGGGGGTCCACGAGACCCAGTACTTC.

The J gene is TRBJ1-2, the V gene TRBV24-1; 9 bases are a match to TRBD1. Germline CDR1 KGHDR, CDR2 SFDVKD. V dropped 5 bases and J dropped 6; count of bases not matched to a gene: 6. The CDR3 totals 14 residues. CDR3 DNA: TGTGCCACCAGTGCCGGGACAGGGTTTCATGGCTACACCTTC. Translated: CATSAGTGFHGYTF.

With regard to this clonotype: Here the CDR3 omits its conserved ending phenylalanine or tryptophan, so a read error is the likely source. V gene TRBV10-3 combines with J gene TRBJ1-2; tentative D call: TRBD1 (5 bases). CDR1 and CDR2 from the germline V gene are ENHRY and SYGVKD. V dropped 6 bases and J dropped 5 bases, with 16 bases sitting between them. The length of the CDR3 is 14 residues. CDR3 sequence reads: CAIRLQGRGYGYTS. Here the CDR3 DNA reads TGTGCCATCAGACTCCAGGGACGAGGATATGGCTACACCTCC.

Ten or more counts support this clonotype. This sequence joins TRBV7-9 and TRBJ1-2; D is unclear. V lost 5 bases and J 8 bases, leaving 21 bases between the germline ends. CDR3 length: 15 residues. Germline V lookup: CDR1 SEHNR, CDR2 FQNEAQ (reference sequence). The CDR3 DNA is TGTGCCAGCAGCCAACCCGCAGGCCGACTCGAGGGCTACACCTTC. It specifies CASSQPAGRLEGYTF.

This rearrangement joins TRBV25-1 to TRBJ2-3, with 7 bases aligning to TRBD2. Germline V gene data show CDR1 as MGHDK and CDR2 as SYGVNS. The J segment lost 6 bases and the V segment lost 2 bases, leaving 11 bases of the junction unmatched. The CDR3 runs to 16 residues. CDR3 region: CASSEDRRERMDTQYF. Written as DNA, the CDR3 is TGTGCCAGCAGTGAAGATCGGCGGGAGAGGATGGATACGCAGTATTTT.

In its sample, this clonotype was seen many times. The chain recombines TRBV7-2 with TRBJ2-2, with D possibly TRBD1 on 6 matching bases. The germline gives CDR1 SGHTA, CDR2 FQGNSA. V was clipped by 2 bases and J by 7 bases, with 11 bases between them. The CDR3 is 14 amino acids. In DNA form, the CDR3 reads TGTGCCAGCAGCTTATCGCAGGGGAACGGGGAGCTGTTTTTT. Its translation is CASSLSQGNGELFF.

This clonotype showed up just once. The chain joins TRBV2 to TRBJ1-5; D not resolved. Germline CDR1 reads SNHLY; CDR2 reads FYNNEI. The CDR3 has 15 residues. V lost 1 base and J 3 bases, leaving 10 bases between the germline ends. CDR3: CASSEGEILNQPQHF. The CDR3 coding sequence is TGTGCCAGCAGTGAAGGGGAGATCCTCAATCAGCCCCAGCATTTT. Combining the CDR3 with reference TRBV2 and TRBJ1-5 gives the whole variable domain EPEVTQTPSHQVTQMGQEVILRCVPISNHLYFYWYRQILGQKVEFLVSFYNNEISEKSEIFDDQFSVERPDGSNFTLKIRSTKLEDSAMYFCASSEGEILNQPQHFGDGTRLSIL.

This clonotype was detected many times. The chain uses TRBV10-3 and TRBJ1-5, with D possibly being TRBD1 (5 bases). Germline V gene data show CDR1 as ENHRY and CDR2 as SYGVKD. CDR3 size: 15 residues. Deletions cut 0 bases from V and 0 bases from J, with 6 bases between. CDR3 protein: CAISESTVSNQPQHF. The CDR3 DNA is TGTGCCATCAGTGAGTCGACAGTTAGCAATCAGCCCCAGCATTTT.

This clonotype was recorded at least ten times. V is TRBV29-1 and J is TRBJ2-5, with D tentatively TRBD2 (5 bases). The CDR3 length is 13 residues. The germline V gene encodes CDR1 SQVTM and CDR2 ANQGSEA. Trimming shortened V by 6 bases and J by 0 bases, and 11 bases separated the two germline ends. The CDR3, as DNA: TGCAGCGTAGCTCGGGGAAACCAAGAGACCCAGTACTTC. This encodes CSVARGNQETQYF. The whole variable domain, filled in from reference TRBV29-1 and TRBJ2-5, reads SAVISQKPSRDICQRGTSLTIQCQVDSQVTMMFWYRQQPGQSLTLIATANQGSEATYESGFVIDKFPISRPNLTFSTLTVSNMSPEDSSIYLCSVARGNQETQYFGPGTRLLVL.